This passage covers 17 T cell receptor beta chains from one sample sequenced in a study of blood T cell repertoires in COVID-19. Libraries were prepared by immunoSEQ multiplex PCR; TCRdb keeps only in-frame clonotypes and omits some of them. The sample gives 190,000 or so clones, around 88% of which show up once; 2.5% to 3.5% is in the top ten. The sample taken for sequencing was peripheral blood. These receptors originate from a man in his fifties with active or convalescent COVID-19.

The V call is TRBV3-1 (or the pseudogene TRBV3-2), the J call TRBJ1-6; weak D call: TRBD1 (5 bases). Looked up from germline, CDR1 is LGHDT and CDR2 is YNNKEL (reference sequence). V lost 3 bases and J 8 bases, leaving 23 bases between the germline ends. This CDR3 is built from 18 residues. In DNA, the CDR3 is TGTGCCAGCAGCCAGGTCCCTCCGGGGGTAGTTGCGGATTCACCCCTCCACTTT. Translating gives CASSQVPPGVVADSPLHF.

The chain has TRBV14 and TRBJ2-5; D is unresolved. Trimming cost V 0 bases and J 1 base, with 9 bases left between them. The CDR3 totals 15 residues. Per the germline V gene, CDR1 is SGHDN and CDR2 is FVKESK. The CDR3 DNA sequence: TGTGCCAGCAGCCAAGATGAAAACAGCCAAGAGACCCAGTACTTC. Amino acids: CASSQDENSQETQYF.

The rearrangement uses TRBV2 and TRBJ1-4; D gene unclear. The V gene's germline CDR1 is SNHLY and CDR2 FYNNEI. The ends were cut back, 4 bases at V and 8 bases at J, with 14 bases in the middle. The CDR3 covers 14 residues. The CDR3 DNA reads as TGTGCCAGCAGTGCCGGGAACCCCGGGGAAAAACTGTTTTTT. Its protein product is CASSAGNPGEKLFF.

The chain couples TRBV27 to TRBJ2-7, with 9 positions matching TRBD2. Germline values: CDR1 MNHEY, CDR2 SMNVEV (reference sequence). V dropped 4 bases and J dropped 3; count of bases not matched to a gene: 7. This CDR3 is built from 15 residues. CDR3 DNA: TGTGCCAGCAGTTCCTCCGGGACTAGCAACTACGAGCAGTACTTC. It specifies CASSSSGTSNYEQYF.

The chain recombines TRBV6-5 with TRBJ1-1; a weak D match, TRBD1 (5 bases). The CDR3 covers 14 residues. Trimming stripped 5 bases from V and 2 bases from J, with 12 bases between. The germline V gene has CDR1 MNHEY and CDR2 SVGAGI. Here the CDR3 reads CASSRTDSNTEAFF. Written as DNA, the CDR3 is TGTGCCAGCAGTCGCACCGACAGTAACACTGAAGCTTTCTTT.

Here the CDR3 reads CASSLELAGYNEQFF. As DNA, the CDR3 is TGTGCCAGTAGCCTCGAACTAGCGGGTTACAATGAGCAGTTCTTC. The rearrangement uses TRBV19 and TRBJ2-1; 9 bases align to TRBD2. Per the germline V gene, CDR1 is LNHDA and CDR2 is SQIVND (reference sequence). The CDR3 is 15 amino acids. J was trimmed by 4 bases and V by 6 bases; bases with no gene match: 7. The whole variable domain, remainder taken from reference TRBV19 and TRBJ2-1, is DGGITQSPKYLFRKEGQNVTLSCEQNLNHDAMYWYRQDPGQGLRLIYYSQIVNDFQKGDIAEGYSVSREKKESFPLTVTSAQKNPTAFYLCASSLELAGYNEQFFGPGTRLTVL.

This rearrangement joins TRBV5-4 to TRBJ2-1; 7 nucleotides line up with TRBD1. CDR1 is SGHNT, CDR2 YYREEE, per germline (reference sequence). The CDR3 covers 17 residues. V lost 4 bases, J lost 0 bases, and 10 bases stayed unmatched. CDR3 in DNA: TGTGCCAGCAGCCCGAACAGGGGTCCGAGCTCCTACAATGAGCAGTTCTTC. Amino acids: CASSPNRGPSSYNEQFF. Drawing the rest from reference TRBV5-4 and TRBJ2-1, the complete variable domain is ETGVTQSPTHLIKTRGQQVTLRCSSQSGHNTVSWYQQALGQGPQFIFQYYREEENGRGNFPPRFSGLQFPNYSSELNVNALELDDSALYLCASSPNRGPSSYNEQFFGPGTRLTVL.

V usage is TRBV7-6 and J usage is TRBJ2-3; 9 bases map to TRBD2. CDR3 length equals 19 residues. Looked up from germline, CDR1 is SGHVS and CDR2 is FNYEAQ. Unmatched junction bases numbered 12, after V lost 2 bases and J lost 0 bases. CDR3: CASSLIGRVSGGSTDTQYF. DNA of the CDR3: TGTGCCAGCAGCTTAATTGGGAGGGTTAGCGGGGGAAGCACAGATACGCAGTATTTT.

This clone was recorded only once. The chain employs TRBV19 and TRBJ1-1, with a tentative D call TRBD1 (6 bases). The CDR3 length is 15 residues. V lost 5 bases, J lost 8 bases, and 21 bases lay in between. The germline CDR1 and CDR2 sequences are LNHDA and SQIVND (reference sequence). CDR3 DNA sequence: TGTGCCAGTAGTGAATATACTGGGACATCTTTAGAAGCTTTCTTT. Its translation is CASSEYTGTSLEAFF.

The chain carries TRBV30 and TRBJ1-1, with TRBD1 identical over 8 bases. Germline CDR1 is GTSNPN and CDR2 is SVGIG (reference sequence). This CDR3 has 15 residues. With 0 bases clipped from V and 4 bases from J, the junction kept 7 bases outside the gene matches. CDR3 residues: CAWSVRVTGGTEAFF. The CDR3 DNA reads as TGTGCCTGGAGTGTACGGGTAACAGGGGGCACTGAAGCTTTCTTT.

The V and J genes are TRBV3-1 (or the pseudogene TRBV3-2) and TRBJ2-5; TRBD2 is a possible D gene (7 bases). In germline, CDR1 is LGHDT, CDR2 YNNKEL (reference sequence). The CDR3 has 16 residues. V dropped 0 bases and J dropped 2 bases, with 13 bases sitting between them. In DNA form, the CDR3 reads TGTGCCAGCAGCCAAGATTGGGGGGGGCATCAAGAGACCCAGTACTTC. As protein: CASSQDWGGHQETQYF.

The count of this clone is one. The DNA of the CDR3 is TGCGCCAGCAGCCAAGACCCCCCGACATTCTACGAGCAGTACTTC. It yields the protein CASSQDPPTFYEQYF. The rearrangement joins TRBV4-3 to TRBJ2-7; no reliable D call. The CDR3 is made up of 15 amino acids. Trimming took 0 bases from V and 3 from J, leaving 12 bases between them. CDR1 is LGHNA, CDR2 YSLEER, per germline.

V and J are TRBV28 and TRBJ2-7; 8 bases line up with TRBD2. Germline CDR1 reads MDHEN; CDR2 reads SYDVKM. This CDR3 is 13 amino acids long. With V trimmed by 3 bases and J by 3 bases, 1 base remained unmatched. The CDR3 DNA is TGTGCCAGCAGTTTGCTAGCGGGCTACGAGCAGTACTTC. Protein product: CASSLLAGYEQYF. Full variable domain (remainder filled in from reference TRBV28 and TRBJ2-7): DVKVTQSSRYLVKRTGEKVFLECVQDMDHENMFWYRQDPGLGLRLIYFSYDVKMKEKGDIPEGYSVSREKKERFSLILESASTNQTSMYLCASSLLAGYEQYFGPGTRLTVT.

Only a few counts were recorded for this clone. The chain is built from TRBV27 and TRBJ1-2; 9 bases line up with TRBD1. The CDR3 sequence is 14 residues long. Germline CDR1 is MNHEY and CDR2 is SMNVEV (reference sequence). Trimming cost V 6 bases and J 7 bases; bases outside gene matches: 9. The CDR3 bases are TGTGCCAGCAGACCGGACAGGGGTTATGGTGGCTACACCTTC. Its translation: CASRPDRGYGGYTF.

V and J are TRBV7-6 and TRBJ1-2, with 11 bases identical to TRBD1. Germline V gives CDR1 SGHVS, CDR2 FNYEAQ. The length of the CDR3 is 16 residues. Losses at the gene ends were 5 bases for V and 5 bases for J; bases not matched to a gene: 10. The CDR3 DNA reads as TGTGCCAGCAGCCCGCCCGGGACAGGGGGAACTTATGGCTACACCTTC. Protein: CASSPPGTGGTYGYTF. Drawing the rest from reference TRBV7-6 and TRBJ1-2, the complete variable domain is GAGVSQSPRYKVTKRGQDVALRCDPISGHVSLYWYRQALGQGPEFLTYFNYEAQQDKSGLPNDRFSAERPEGSISTLTIQRTEQRDSAMYRCASSPPGTGGTYGYTFGSGTRLTVV.

The CDR3 here is CASSLYRGEDGYTF. The DNA of the CDR3 is TGCGCCAGCAGCTTGTACAGGGGGGAAGATGGCTACACCTTC. The V and J genes are TRBV5-1 and TRBJ1-2; 8 bases line up with TRBD1. The CDR3 is 14 amino acids. Germline V gene lookup returns CDR1 SGHRS and CDR2 YFSETQ. Trimming took 1 base from V and 6 from J; bases not matched to a gene: 5.

The CDR3 region has the DNA TGTGCCAGCAGTGTTTTTTCTAGGACAACAAACTACGAGCAGTACTTC. It codes for CASSVFSRTTNYEQYF. V is TRBV6-4 and J is TRBJ2-7, with TRBD1 as a possible D gene (5 bases). The CDR3 consists of 16 residues. V lost 4 bases to trimming and J lost 3 bases, with 19 bases between them. Germline V CDR1 and CDR2: MRHNA, SNTAGT.